This is a list of T cell receptor beta chains from one sample in a study of blood T cell repertoires in COVID-19. Produced via immunoSEQ multiplex PCR; TCRdb's table is partial and in-frame only. The sample carries some 460,000 clones, 87% recorded once. Source material: PBMCs or T cells enriched from blood (not recorded which). The source is a woman between 18 and 29 years old with acute COVID-19. Both conserved end residues are trimmed from each CDR3.

CDR3aa: ASSTTGPQSGYT; j_gene: TRBJ1-2; v_gene: TRBV5-1
CDR3aa: ASSLGAAHPYGYT; j_gene: TRBJ1-2; v_gene: TRBV5-1
CDR3aa: ASSLHPIGLAGGGEETQY; j_gene: TRBJ2-5; v_gene: TRBV13
CDR3aa: ASSPLRSGNTIY; j_gene: TRBJ1-3; v_gene: TRBV25-1
CDR3aa: ASSYREGVYSNQPQH; j_gene: TRBJ1-5; v_gene: TRBV6-7
CDR3aa: ASSQDLQGGNQPQH; j_gene: TRBJ1-5; v_gene: TRBV4-1
CDR3aa: ASSLVEGDGETQY; j_gene: TRBJ2-5; v_gene: TRBV5-1
CDR3aa: ASSLQGLINTGELF; j_gene: TRBJ2-2; v_gene: TRBV5-1
CDR3aa: SASASRATDTQY; j_gene: TRBJ2-3; v_gene: TRBV20-1
CDR3aa: ASSPDRGTNEAF; j_gene: TRBJ1-1; v_gene: TRBV18
CDR3aa: ASTAGGSGANVLT; j_gene: TRBJ2-6; v_gene: TRBV6-5
CDR3aa: ASSLRAGTGGEYGYT; j_gene: TRBJ1-2; v_gene: TRBV5-8
CDR3aa: ASSETSGNTGELF; j_gene: TRBJ2-2; v_gene: TRBV7-9
CDR3aa: ASSDQDNSPLH; j_gene: TRBJ1-6; v_gene: TRBV2
CDR3aa: ASSSDRQGHGTGELF; j_gene: TRBJ2-2; v_gene: TRBV5-1
CDR3aa: ASSPASGGNEKLF; j_gene: TRBJ1-4; v_gene: TRBV18
CDR3aa: AWTLGLGASTDTQY; j_gene: TRBJ2-3; v_gene: TRBV30
CDR3aa: ASSHPLQGLNQPQH; j_gene: TRBJ1-5; v_gene: TRBV4-1
CDR3aa: ASSLDRADEQY; j_gene: TRBJ2-7; v_gene: TRBV7-3
CDR3aa: ASSVPRGTF; j_gene: TRBJ1-1; v_gene: TRBV25-1
CDR3aa: ASSPTTLTSPFYEQY; j_gene: TRBJ2-7; v_gene: TRBV6-2/TRBV6-3
CDR3aa: ASKDSFANTGELF; j_gene: TRBJ2-2; v_gene: TRBV5-1
CDR3aa: ASKPRGGNTEAF; j_gene: TRBJ1-1; v_gene: TRBV27
CDR3aa: SASRTAEKLF; j_gene: TRBJ1-4; v_gene: TRBV20-1
CDR3aa: ASTPDRGTDTQY; j_gene: TRBJ2-3; v_gene: TRBV3-1/TRBV3-2
CDR3aa: ASGPSGPGWYEQY; j_gene: TRBJ2-7; v_gene: TRBV6-6
CDR3aa: ASSEAHSYGYT; j_gene: TRBJ1-2; v_gene: TRBV2
CDR3aa: SVEEGTSGSRPYNEQF; j_gene: TRBJ2-1; v_gene: TRBV29-1
CDR3aa: ASSLAGRGYT; j_gene: TRBJ1-2; v_gene: TRBV5-1
CDR3aa: AWRRTGMETQY; j_gene: TRBJ2-5; v_gene: TRBV30
CDR3aa: ASSRAGSPQETQY; j_gene: TRBJ2-5; v_gene: TRBV19
CDR3aa: ASSPGQGTGSPLH; j_gene: TRBJ1-6; v_gene: TRBV7-9
CDR3aa: ASSPGTGAHYEQY; j_gene: TRBJ2-7; v_gene: TRBV18
CDR3aa: ASSLGPWDGYT; j_gene: TRBJ1-2; v_gene: TRBV28
CDR3aa: ATSDRTGREGYT; j_gene: TRBJ1-2; v_gene: TRBV24-1
CDR3aa: ASSRDRDTEAF; j_gene: TRBJ1-1; v_gene: TRBV2
CDR3aa: ASWSGRENGYT; j_gene: TRBJ1-2; v_gene: TRBV2
CDR3aa: SASLDRENYGYT; j_gene: TRBJ1-2; v_gene: TRBV20-1
CDR3aa: ASSFGERTEAF; j_gene: TRBJ1-1; v_gene: TRBV11-3
CDR3aa: ASSRTGVVNQPQH; j_gene: TRBJ1-5; v_gene: TRBV12-1
CDR3aa: ASREGQVGNSPLH; j_gene: TRBJ1-6; v_gene: TRBV4-2
CDR3aa: ASSDGQGNTGELF; j_gene: TRBJ2-2; v_gene: TRBV6-4
CDR3aa: ASSSREETQY; j_gene: TRBJ2-5; v_gene: TRBV5-6
CDR3aa: ASSALGQGNYGYT; j_gene: TRBJ1-2; v_gene: TRBV9
CDR3aa: ASSFTVRDRRIEQY; j_gene: TRBJ2-7; v_gene: TRBV5-5
CDR3aa: SVTPTGDTEAF; j_gene: TRBJ1-1; v_gene: TRBV29-1
CDR3aa: ASSVGGTGGQETQY; j_gene: TRBJ2-5; v_gene: TRBV2
CDR3aa: ASSRIAPLLGVDTEAF; j_gene: TRBJ1-1; v_gene: TRBV21-1
CDR3aa: ASPPGTVYGYT; j_gene: TRBJ1-2; v_gene: TRBV6-5
CDR3aa: ASSLGTGLNEKLF; j_gene: TRBJ1-4; v_gene: TRBV5-1
CDR3aa: ASSPPGGGDTEAF; j_gene: TRBJ1-1; v_gene: TRBV28
CDR3aa: ASGLRGTGSYNEQF; j_gene: TRBJ2-1; v_gene: TRBV12-5
CDR3aa: ASSLGGGGELF; j_gene: TRBJ2-2; v_gene: TRBV7-8
CDR3aa: SASVRQGST; j_gene: TRBJ1-2; v_gene: TRBV20-1
CDR3aa: ASSYPSGLRIYGYT; j_gene: TRBJ1-2; v_gene: TRBV7-9
CDR3aa: ASSLGRGSPYNEQF; j_gene: TRBJ2-1; v_gene: TRBV7-2
CDR3aa: ASSLATDLRNEQF; j_gene: TRBJ2-1; v_gene: TRBV7-9
CDR3aa: ASRDFPHNSPLH; j_gene: TRBJ1-6; v_gene: TRBV10-2